Sequencing of this T cell receptor beta chain was carried out in a study of blood T cell repertoires in COVID-19. The CDR3 covers 14 residues. Germline V gene sequence: CDR1 SGHRS, CDR2 YFSETQ. Trimming left V 4 bases short and J 8 bases short, with 18 bases between. Authors' data handling: It was from reference gene primer amplification that nucleated cell counts were estimated. The repertoire was sequenced with immunoSEQ multiplex PCR; TCRdb's copy has only in-frame clones and lacks some. That table furnishes V, J and clone size, whereas the DNA furnished D and trimming. The sample records more than 200,000 clones, 75% to 90% being singletons.

This receptor was identified in a woman in her 30s with acute COVID-19. Material: PBMCs or T cells enriched from blood (not recorded which). This sequence joins TRBV5-1 and TRBJ1-2; weak D call: TRBD1 (6 bases). Written as DNA, the CDR3 is TGCGCCAGCAGCCCCAACACGGGGGGCGAGGGCTACACCTTC. The encoded protein is CASSPNTGGEGYTF.